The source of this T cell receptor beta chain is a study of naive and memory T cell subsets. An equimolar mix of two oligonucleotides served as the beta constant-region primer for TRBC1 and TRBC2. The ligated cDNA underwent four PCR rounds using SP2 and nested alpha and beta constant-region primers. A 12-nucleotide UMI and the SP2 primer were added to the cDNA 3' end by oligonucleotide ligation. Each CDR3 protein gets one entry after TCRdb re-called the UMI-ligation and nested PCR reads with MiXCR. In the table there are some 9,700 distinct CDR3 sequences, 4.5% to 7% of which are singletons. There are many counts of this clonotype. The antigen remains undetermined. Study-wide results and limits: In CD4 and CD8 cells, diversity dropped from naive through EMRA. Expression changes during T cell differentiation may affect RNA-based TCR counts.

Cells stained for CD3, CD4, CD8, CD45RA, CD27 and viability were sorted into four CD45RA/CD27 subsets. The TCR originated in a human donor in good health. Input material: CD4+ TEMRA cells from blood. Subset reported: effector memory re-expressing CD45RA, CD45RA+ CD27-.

CDR3 in DNA: TGTGCCAGCAGCCAAGCTCCAGATACGCAGTATTTT. It yields the protein CASSQAPDTQYF. The chain joins TRBV3-1 to TRBJ2-3; D is ambiguous. This CDR3 contains 12 residues. Germline CDR1 LGHDT, CDR2 YNNKEL (reference sequence). V shed 1 base and J shed 4 bases, with 3 bases lying between them.